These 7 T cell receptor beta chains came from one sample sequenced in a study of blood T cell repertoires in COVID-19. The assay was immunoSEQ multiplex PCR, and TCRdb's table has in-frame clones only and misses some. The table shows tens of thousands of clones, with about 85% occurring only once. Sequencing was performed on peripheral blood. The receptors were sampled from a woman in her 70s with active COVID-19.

Here the CDR3 reads CSVVSRTGANVLTF. Written as DNA, the CDR3 is TGCAGCGTCGTATCCAGGACTGGGGCCAACGTCCTGACTTTC. The chain carries TRBV29-1 and TRBJ2-6, with unresolved D. Trimming left V 6 bases short and J 2 bases short, with 11 bases between. The CDR3 is 14 residues long. Per germline, CDR1 SQVTM and CDR2 ANQGSEA.

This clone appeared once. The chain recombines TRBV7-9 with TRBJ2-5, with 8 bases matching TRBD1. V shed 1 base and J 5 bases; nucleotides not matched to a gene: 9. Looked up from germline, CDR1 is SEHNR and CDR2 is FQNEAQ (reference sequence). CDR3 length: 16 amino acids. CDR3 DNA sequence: TGTGCCAGCAGCTTAGTTATTGGGGCAGGGGGCGAGACCCAGTACTTC. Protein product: CASSLVIGAGGETQYF.

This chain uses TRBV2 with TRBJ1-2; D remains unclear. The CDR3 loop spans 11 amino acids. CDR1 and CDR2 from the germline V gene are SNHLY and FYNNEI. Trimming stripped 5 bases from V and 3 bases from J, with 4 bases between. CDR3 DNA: TGTGCCAGCAGTCATCACTATGGCTACACCTTC. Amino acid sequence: CASSHHYGYTF. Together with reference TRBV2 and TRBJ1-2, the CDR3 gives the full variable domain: EPEVTQTPSHQVTQMGQEVILRCVPISNHLYFYWYRQILGQKVEFLVSFYNNEISEKSEIFDDQFSVERPDGSNFTLKIRSTKLEDSAMYFCASSHHYGYTFGSGTRLTVV.

This chain's CDR3 is CASSYTGSYEQYF. CDR3 bases: TGTGCCAGCAGTTATACAGGCTCCTACGAGCAGTACTTC. The rearrangement uses TRBV6-5 and TRBJ2-7, with a possible D match to TRBD1 (5 bases). Between the trimmed V and J ends, which lost 3 bases and 0 bases, there was a span of 6 bases. From germline, CDR1 is MNHEY and CDR2 SVGAGI. CDR3 length: 13 residues.

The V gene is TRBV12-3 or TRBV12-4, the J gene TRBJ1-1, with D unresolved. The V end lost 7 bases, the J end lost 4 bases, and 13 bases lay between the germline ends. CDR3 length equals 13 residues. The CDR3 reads CASTRRVGTEAFF. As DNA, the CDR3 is TGTGCCAGCACCCGGAGGGTGGGCACTGAAGCTTTCTTT.

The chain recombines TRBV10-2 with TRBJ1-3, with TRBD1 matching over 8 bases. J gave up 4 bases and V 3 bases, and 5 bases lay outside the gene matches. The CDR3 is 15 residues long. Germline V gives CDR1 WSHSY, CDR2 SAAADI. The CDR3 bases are TGCGCCAGCAGTGATGTGACAGGGGCCGGAAACACCATATATTTT. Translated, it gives CASSDVTGAGNTIYF.

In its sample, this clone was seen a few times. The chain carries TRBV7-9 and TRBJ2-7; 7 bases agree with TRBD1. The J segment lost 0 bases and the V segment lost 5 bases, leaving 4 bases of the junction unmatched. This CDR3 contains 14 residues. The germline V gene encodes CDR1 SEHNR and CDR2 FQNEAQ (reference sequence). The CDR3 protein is CASSRDSPSYEQYF. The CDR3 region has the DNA TGTGCCAGCAGCAGGGACAGCCCCTCCTACGAGCAGTACTTC.